This T cell receptor beta chain derives from a study of PD-1 blockade in classical Hodgkin lymphoma. Study-level results: In newly diagnosed patients, baseline TCR diversity was reportedly below that of healthy donors. Complete responders' diversity at baseline resembled that of newly diagnosed patients. CD4+ TCR diversity, unlike CD8+, climbed significantly by C4D1. Nivolumab initiation under 1 year post-ASCT meant exclusion.

From germline, CDR1 is SGHNT and CDR2 YYREEE (reference sequence). The CDR3 sequence is 15 residues long. With 0 bases removed from V and 5 bases from J, the gap between germline ends came to 12 bases. There was relapse after autologous stem cell transplantation in every patient, and there was variation in brentuximab vedotin exposure. It was by magnetic negative selection that CD4+ T cells were purified from thawed PBMCs. Of note for this clone: The antigen remains undetermined.

The repertoire was sequenced with immunoSEQ multiplex PCR; TCRdb's copy has only in-frame clones and lacks some. The sample shows approximately 25,000 clones, more than 60% of them seen only once. The specimen comprised CD4+ T cells from blood, sampled at baseline. The receptor was derived from a human donor with classical Hodgkin lymphoma. This sequence joins TRBV5-4 and TRBJ2-1; D is unclear. The chain's CDR3 is CASSLDRTYNNEQFF. CDR3 coding DNA: TGTGCCAGCAGCTTGGACCGAACCTATAACAATGAGCAGTTCTTC. Full variable domain (missing parts from reference TRBV5-4 and TRBJ2-1): ETGVTQSPTHLIKTRGQQVTLRCSSQSGHNTVSWYQQALGQGPQFIFQYYREEENGRGNFPPRFSGLQFPNYSSELNVNALELDDSALYLCASSLDRTYNNEQFFGPGTRLTVL.